This T cell receptor (beta chain) was sequenced for a study of OX40 agonist ivuxolimab in advanced cancers. The CDR3 extends over 14 amino acids. Germline lookup yields CDR1 SGHRS and CDR2 YFSETQ. The V gene lost 4 bases and the J gene lost 5 bases, with 15 bases spanning the gap. Anyone with autoimmune disease history or systemic immunosuppression was excluded. Profiled with immunoSEQ multiplex PCR; TCRdb holds only in-frame clones, not every one. The top ten clones hold approximately 0.2% of a sample with under 90,000 clones, roughly nine tenths of them seen once. This TCR was recovered from an adult with an advanced solid tumor such as melanoma, head and neck, liver or kidney cancer. Source: CD4+ or CD8+ T cells sorted from blood, taken in a trial of the OX40 agonist ivuxolimab. The chain uses TRBV5-1 and TRBJ1-2, with D perhaps TRBD1 (5 bases). CDR3: CASSKRTGQYGYTF. The CDR3 DNA is TGCGCCAGCAGCAAGCGGACGGGGCAGTATGGCTACACCTTC.